These 23 T cell receptor beta chains were sequenced from one sample in a study of T-cell reconstitution after alpha-beta-depleted transplantation in children. Unique molecular identifiers were used in preparing the TCRbeta library. TCRdb passed the PCR reads through MiXCR, listing each CDR3 protein once. Of 250,000 to 400,000 distinct CDR3 sequences listed, approximately 23% are singletons. The source was PBMCs, mostly from graft donor cells, collected 180 days after TCRalphabeta/CD19-depleted stem cell transplant. The receptors originated from a male patient younger than 18 who had a stem cell transplant for acute lymphoblastic leukemia, so the T cells may come from the graft donor.

The chain joins TRBV20-1 to TRBJ2-7; D not certain. Germline CDR1 is DFQATT and CDR2 is SNEGSKA (reference sequence). The CDR3 is made up of 15 amino acids. V lost 3 bases to trimming and J lost 5 bases, with 20 bases between them. CDR3 in amino acids: CSASWPGEKLNEQYF. CDR3 sequence (DNA): TGCAGTGCTAGTTGGCCCGGTGAGAAACTAAACGAGCAGTACTTC.

This chain joins TRBV9 and TRBJ2-7; TRBD1 matches at 7 bases. This CDR3 has 14 amino acids. CDR1 and CDR2 (germline): SGDLS, YYNGEE. V was pared by 4 bases and J by 3 bases, with 7 bases of the junction left unmatched. The CDR3 sequence is CASSPGQSYYEQYF. CDR3 nucleotide sequence: TGTGCCAGCAGCCCGGGACAGAGTTACTACGAGCAGTACTTC.

This clonotype was recorded a few times. The chain recombines TRBV12-3 or TRBV12-4 with TRBJ2-5; TRBD1 agrees at 7 bases. V shed 5 bases and J 4 bases; nucleotides not matched to a gene: 10. CDR3 length: 15 residues. The CDR3 region has the DNA TGTGCCAGCAGTCGACGATACCGGGACAGAGAGACCCAGTACTTC. Translated: CASSRRYRDRETQYF.

This clonotype appeared a few times. The rearrangement joins TRBV10-2 to TRBJ2-1, with D perhaps matching TRBD2 (6 bases). The germline CDR1 and CDR2 sequences are WSHSY and SAAADI. V lost 3 bases to trimming and J lost 9 bases, with 12 bases between them. The CDR3 is made up of 13 amino acids. The CDR3 loop is CASSDGRGREQFF. Written as DNA, the CDR3 is TGCGCCAGCAGTGACGGGAGAGGCCGTGAGCAGTTCTTC.

This clonotype was seen ten or more times. This chain uses TRBV5-1 with TRBJ2-1, with D possibly being TRBD2 (6 bases). CDR1 is SGHRS, CDR2 YFSETQ, per germline. V was cut by 3 bases and J by 2 bases, with 9 bases left in between. CDR3 length: 14 residues. CDR3 sequence (DNA): TGCGCCAGCAGCTCGCGGGGCCCCTACAATGAGCAGTTCTTC. Translated: CASSSRGPYNEQFF.

The V call is TRBV14, the J call TRBJ2-5; unclear D gene. Trimming cost V 4 bases and J 2 bases, with 11 bases left between them. CDR1 is SGHDN, CDR2 FVKESK, per germline. This CDR3 contains 14 residues. CDR3 nucleotides: TGTGCCAGCAGCCTATTCCTACAGCAAGAGACCCAGTACTTC. Its protein product is CASSLFLQQETQYF.

This clonotype was found a few times. The V gene is TRBV24-1, the J gene TRBJ2-7; D is tentatively TRBD1 or TRBD2 (6 bases each). This CDR3 spans 17 amino acids. Looked up from germline, CDR1 is KGHDR and CDR2 is SFDVKD. V lost 4 bases to trimming and J lost 5 bases, with 23 bases between them. This chain's CDR3 is CATSDPGGGTMIHEQYF. Written as DNA, the CDR3 is TGTGCCACCAGTGACCCCGGAGGGGGAACAATGATTCACGAGCAGTACTTC.

The V call is TRBV13, the J call TRBJ2-7; 9 bases agree with TRBD1. Germline CDR1 PRHDT, CDR2 FYEKMQ (reference sequence). This CDR3 has 15 residues. With V trimmed by 1 base and J by 2 bases, 3 bases remained unmatched. The CDR3 nucleotides read TGTGCCAGCAGCTTAGTGGACAGGGGAACCTACGAGCAGTACTTC. Translated, it gives CASSLVDRGTYEQYF.

This chain uses TRBV4-1 with TRBJ1-2, with 11 bases that match TRBD1. The CDR3 is 15 residues long. Trimming removed 2 bases from V and 4 bases from J; junction bases left unmatched: 3. In germline, CDR1 is MGHRA, CDR2 YSYEKL. DNA for the CDR3: TGCGCCAGCAGCCAACGGACAGGGGGCATCTATGGCTACACCTTC. Its translation: CASSQRTGGIYGYTF.

J is TRBJ2-2 and V is TRBV29-1; unclear D gene. The ends were cut back, 6 bases at V and 2 bases at J, with 10 bases in the middle. Germline V gene data show CDR1 as SQVTM and CDR2 as ANQGSEA. There are 13 residues in the CDR3. CDR3: CSVFVQNTGELFF. The CDR3, as DNA: TGCAGCGTCTTCGTGCAAAACACCGGGGAGCTGTTTTTT.

This clonotype was counted only a few times. This chain joins TRBV7-9 and TRBJ1-1; tentatively, D is TRBD1 (5 bases). Germline CDR1 reads SEHNR; CDR2 reads FQNEAQ (reference sequence). V was shortened by 5 bases and J by 4 bases, with 11 bases between the two germline ends. The CDR3 is made up of 13 amino acids. The CDR3 nucleotides read TGTGCCAGCAGCCTAAAAAGGGGCACTGAAGCTTTCTTT. Translating it yields CASSLKRGTEAFF. The full variable domain, rest sourced from reference TRBV7-9 and TRBJ1-1, is DTGVSQNPRHKITKRGQNVTFRCDPISEHNRLYWYRQTLGQGPEFLTYFQNEAQLEKSRLLSDRFSAERPKGSFSTLEIQRTEQGDSAMYLCASSLKRGTEAFFGQGTRLTVV.

This sequence joins TRBV7-9 and TRBJ1-5, with 7 positions matching TRBD1. Trimming took 4 bases from V and 16 from J; bases not matched to a gene: 10. Germline V gene data show CDR1 as SEHNR and CDR2 as FQNEAQ (reference sequence). The CDR3 consists of 12 residues. CDR3 coding DNA: TGTGCCAGCAGCTCAATCTCCGGGACAGTCCATTTT. This translates into CASSSISGTVHF.

The sample holds a few counts of this clonotype. The rearrangement uses TRBV4-1 and TRBJ2-2; D is perhaps TRBD1 (5 bases). There are 15 residues in the CDR3. Germline values: CDR1 MGHRA, CDR2 YSYEKL. V was pared by 6 bases and J by 6 bases, with 17 bases between. This CDR3 is CASSHGPGLPGELFF. For the CDR3, the DNA is TGCGCCAGCAGTCACGGGCCAGGGTTGCCCGGGGAGCTGTTTTTT.

This clonotype was counted between two and nine times. The chain joins TRBV20-1 to TRBJ2-1, with TRBD2 matching over 12 bases. Germline V gene lookup returns CDR1 DFQATT and CDR2 SNEGSKA (reference sequence). This CDR3 comprises 18 residues. The V segment lost 5 bases and the J segment 0 bases; nucleotides outside the gene matches: 11. CDR3 amino acids: CSAAPSGRAYSSYNEQFF. The CDR3 DNA sequence: TGCAGTGCTGCCCCTAGCGGGAGGGCCTATAGCTCCTACAATGAGCAGTTCTTC.

With respect to this clonotype: One end of the junction fails to match germline, which may point to a read error. V is TRBV27 and J is TRBJ2-1, with a weak D call TRBD1 (7 bases). CDR1 is MNHEY, CDR2 SMNVEV, per germline (reference sequence). This CDR3 comprises 21 residues. CDR3 loop: CTSSLQVPRQGGNLRYNEQFF. The CDR3 DNA reads as TGCACCAGCAGTTTACAGGTGCCCCGACAGGGAGGAAACCTCCGCTACAATGAGCAGTTCTTC.

In this sample, this clonotype turned up a few times. The chain links TRBV12-3 or TRBV12-4 to TRBJ1-2, with D unresolved. Trimming removed 5 bases at V and 2 bases at J, with 9 bases between. The CDR3 consists of 13 residues. CDR3 DNA sequence: TGTGCCAGCAGTCCGTCCTCCAACTATGGCTACACCTTC. Amino acids: CASSPSSNYGYTF.

V is TRBV10-3 and J is TRBJ2-1; 13 bases are a match to TRBD2. The CDR3 covers 17 residues. The ends lost 6 bases at V and 3 bases at J; junction bases unmatched: 8. From germline, CDR1 is ENHRY and CDR2 SYGVKD. The CDR3 nucleotides read TGTGCCATCAGACCCACACTAGCGGGAGGGCTCTACAATGAGCAGTTCTTC. This sequence encodes CAIRPTLAGGLYNEQFF.

The count of this clonotype is one. The genes are TRBV5-1 and TRBJ2-7; tentative D call: TRBD1 (5 bases). Germline V gene lookup returns CDR1 SGHRS and CDR2 YFSETQ. V was pared by 0 bases and J by 2 bases, with 9 bases between. This CDR3 is 14 amino acids long. The DNA of the CDR3 is TGCGCCAGCAGCTTGGGTGTCAGGGCCTACGAGCAGTACTTC. Amino acids: CASSLGVRAYEQYF.

This clonotype was picked up a small number of times. The V and J genes are TRBV9 and TRBJ2-7; 7 nucleotides match TRBD2. The V segment lost 4 bases and the J segment 1 base; nucleotides outside the gene matches: 11. CDR1 and CDR2 (germline): SGDLS, YYNGEE. The CDR3 spans 16 residues. DNA for the CDR3: TGTGCCAGCAGCCCGATTCGCGGGAGCCAGTCCTACGAGCAGTACTTC. It translates to CASSPIRGSQSYEQYF. The entire variable domain, with the rest obtained from reference TRBV9 and TRBJ2-7, is as follows: DSGVTQTPKHLITATGQRVTLRCSPRSGDLSVYWYQQSLDQGLQFLIQYYNGEERAKGNILERFSAQQFPDLHSELNLSSLELGDSALYFCASSPIRGSQSYEQYFGPGTRLTVT.

This clonotype was seen a handful of times. The chain uses TRBV7-9 and TRBJ1-2; D not certain. Germline CDR1 and CDR2: SEHNR and FQNEAQ (reference sequence). V lost 10 bases to trimming and J lost 1 base, with 19 bases between them. CDR3 length: 15 residues. DNA for the CDR3: TGTGCCATCCCCCCCGAGAGGCTCCTTAACTATGGCTACACCTTC. Protein product: CAIPPERLLNYGYTF.

The rearrangement joins TRBV20-1 to TRBJ2-1; a possible D gene is TRBD2 (5 bases). CDR1 and CDR2 (germline): DFQATT, SNEGSKA (reference sequence). This CDR3 is 14 amino acids long. V was clipped by 1 base and J by 7 bases, with 14 bases between them. The CDR3 loop reads CSARVLVRLNEQFF. DNA of the CDR3: TGCAGTGCTAGAGTACTAGTAAGGTTGAATGAGCAGTTCTTC.

The gene calls are TRBV5-1 and TRBJ2-7, with D uncertain. The CDR3 is 13 amino acids. Germline values: CDR1 SGHRS, CDR2 YFSETQ. The ends were cut back, 3 bases at V and 7 bases at J, with 14 bases in the middle. In DNA form, the CDR3 reads TGCGCCAGCAGCTCCCCCCCGAGGCATGAGCAGTACTTC. This encodes CASSSPPRHEQYF.

In its sample, this clonotype was seen a few times. The gene calls are TRBV3-1 and TRBJ2-4, with a possible D match to TRBD2 (6 bases). Germline V gives CDR1 LGHDT, CDR2 YNNKEL (reference sequence). The CDR3 runs to 15 residues. V lost 4 bases and J 3 bases, leaving 13 bases between the germline ends. This CDR3 is CASSLAGRFKNIQYF. The CDR3, as DNA: TGTGCCAGCAGCCTTGCAGGGAGGTTCAAAAACATTCAGTACTTC.